This T cell receptor beta chain was profiled in a study of T cells in Graves' hyperthyroidism and ophthalmopathy. Turning to the study itself: At initial diagnosis, before any treatment had begun, peripheral blood was obtained.

TCR beta CDR3 regions were amplified from RNA transcripts. TCR CDR3 regions were first amplified by RT-PCR with HTBI primers. TCRdb reprocessed the multiplex PCR reads via MiXCR and lists one record per CDR3 protein. The sample lists roughly 500,000 distinct CDR3 sequences, roughly a quarter occurring once. Clinicians diagnosed patients from clinical symptoms, serum thyroxine and TRAb, thyroid ultrasound and orbital computed tomography. Over 9 ml of fresh peripheral blood supplied the PBMCs. Germline assignment: CDR1 SGDLS and CDR2 YYNGEE. The V gene end was trimmed by 2 bases and the J gene end by 7 bases; junction bases not matched to a gene: 5. The CDR3 contains 15 residues.

The chain is built from TRBV9 and TRBJ2-2; 10 nucleotides line up with TRBD1. This clonotype originated in a woman in her twenties or thirties with Graves' ophthalmopathy. What was sequenced was blood. In DNA form, the CDR3 reads TGTGCCAGCAGCGTGACAGGGGGCGCGAACGGGGAGCTGTTTTTT. It translates to CASSVTGGANGELFF.